Sequencing of this T cell receptor (beta chain) was carried out in a study of breast tumors, draining lymph nodes, adjacent tissues. Regarding the study as a whole: Data only fit, rather than demonstrated, lymph node origin of most tumor T cells. Tumors had less TCR diversity than lymph nodes, more than nontumor tissue. Findings are consistent with lymph node origin and intratumoral expansion of most tumor T cells. Luminal-like breast cancer showed significantly greater tumor-nontumor repertoire similarity than basal-like breast cancer did.

One entry per CDR3 protein, called by TCRdb with MiXCR from the multiplex PCR reads. The table includes over 150,000 distinct CDR3 sequences, about 30% detected once. Axillary draining lymph nodes of breast cancer patients supplied the node samples. The CDR3 totals 15 residues. Looked up from germline, CDR1 is MDHEN and CDR2 is SYDVKM. Trimming cost V 5 bases and J 0 bases, with 11 bases left between them. In the case of this clonotype: Its antigen remains unknown.

Material for sequencing was axillary lymph node tissue. This TCR was sampled from a female donor with breast cancer. Some clones in this sample may be carry-over from other donors' samples. The V and J genes are TRBV28 and TRBJ1-3, with D maybe TRBD1 (5 bases). The CDR3 sequence is CASSNRGGSGNTIYF. CDR3 nucleotides: TGTGCCAGCAGTAACCGCGGGGGCTCTGGAAACACCATATATTTT.